These T cell receptor beta chains were read from a single sample in a study of T cell responses to AZD1222 COVID-19 vaccine. Assay used: immunoSEQ multiplex PCR; TCRdb lists only in-frame clones, some missing. Here the sample spans under 150,000 clones, 89% being singletons. The material was peripheral blood, obtained 28 days after the second AZD1222 dose. The receptors here all came from an adult who received the AZD1222 COVID-19 vaccine. Each CDR3 is given with its conserved first and last residue. Fields, in order: V gene, D gene, clone size, J gene, CDR3 DNA, CDR3 protein. The D gene is left open where the match is weak. Clone sizes are given selectively: once, few, many, or a class where the clone is expanded.

V: TRBV2
D: TRBD1
size: NA
J: TRBJ2-1
DNA: TGTGCCAGCAGTGGTGGGACAGGAACTGTGGATGAGCAGTTCTTC
CDR3: CASSGGTGTVDEQFF

V: TRBV2
D: TRBD1
size: NA
J: TRBJ2-2
DNA: TGTGCCAGCAGTGGATGGACAGGTCCCGGGGAGCTGTTTTTT
CDR3: CASSGWTGPGELFF

V: TRBV6-5
D: NA
size: NA
J: TRBJ1-2
DNA: TGTGCCAGCAGTTACTCGAGCCGACGCGGGTATGGCTACACCTTC
CDR3: CASSYSSRRGYGYTF

V: TRBV7-9
D: NA
size: NA
J: TRBJ1-4
DNA: TGTGCCAGCAGCTTAGTAGGGACGGGTGATGAAAAACTGTTTTTT
CDR3: CASSLVGTGDEKLFF

V: TRBV5-1
D: NA
size: NA
J: TRBJ1-1
DNA: TGCGCCAGCAGCTTGGGACGTAGTGGGAGCACTGAAGCTTTCTTT
CDR3: CASSLGRSGSTEAFF

V: TRBV27
D: NA
size: NA
J: TRBJ2-7
DNA: TGTGCCAGCAGTTTTATATCAGGCTACGAGCAGTACTTC
CDR3: CASSFISGYEQYF

V: TRBV19
D: NA
size: once
J: TRBJ1-1
DNA: TGTGCCAGTAGTATAGGAGGACGCCGGAACACTGAAGCTTTCTTT
CDR3: CASSIGGRRNTEAFF

V: TRBV7-3
D: NA
size: NA
J: TRBJ2-1
DNA: TGTGCCAGCTCGCCCGGACCCAGCTCCTACAATGAGCAGTTCTTC
CDR3: CASSPGPSSYNEQFF

V: TRBV6-5
D: TRBD1
size: NA
J: TRBJ2-1
DNA: TGTGCCAGCAGGCCCTTGGGACAGGGGGCTAATGAGCAGTTCTTC
CDR3: CASRPLGQGANEQFF

V: TRBV7-2
D: TRBD2
size: NA
J: TRBJ2-1
DNA: TGTGCCAGCAGCACACTAGCGTCTAGTTACAATGAGCAGTTCTTC
CDR3: CASSTLASSYNEQFF

V: TRBV18
D: NA
size: NA
J: TRBJ1-1
DNA: TGTGCCAGCTCACCGATGAAGGGGGGGACTGAAGCTTTCTTT
CDR3: CASSPMKGGTEAFF

V: TRBV5-8
D: NA
size: once
J: TRBJ1-6
DNA: TGTGCCAGCAGCTTCCTCCTTTATAATTCACCCCTCCACTTT
CDR3: CASSFLLYNSPLHF

V: TRBV11-2
D: NA
size: NA
J: TRBJ1-2
DNA: TGTGCCAGCAGCTTAAGAGGGAGGACCTATGGCTACACCTTC
CDR3: CASSLRGRTYGYTF

V: TRBV2
D: NA
size: NA
J: TRBJ2-5
DNA: TGTGCCAGCAGTGGTGACGGGGCGACCCAGTACTTC
CDR3: CASSGDGATQYF

V: TRBV5-1
D: TRBD1
size: NA
J: TRBJ1-1
DNA: TGCGCCAGCAACCAAGGACAGGGTAGCCCTGAAGCTTTCTTT
CDR3: CASNQGQGSPEAFF

V: TRBV2
D: NA
size: NA
J: TRBJ2-1
DNA: TGTGCCAGCAGTTCGACTAGGTATGCGCGTGAGCAGTTCTTC
CDR3: CASSSTRYAREQFF

V: TRBV7-9
D: NA
size: once
J: TRBJ1-1
DNA: TGTGCCAGCAGTCCATTGGGGCAGACTGAAGCTTTCTTT
CDR3: CASSPLGQTEAFF

V: TRBV7-9
D: NA
size: NA
J: TRBJ1-4
DNA: TGTGCCAGCAGCTCCCCAATTGGGACTTCTAATGAAAAACTGTTTTTT
CDR3: CASSSPIGTSNEKLFF

V: TRBV5-1
D: TRBD2
size: few
J: TRBJ2-3
DNA: TGCGCCAGCAGCCCAATAGCGGGAAGCACAGATACGCAGTATTTT
CDR3: CASSPIAGSTDTQYF

V: TRBV5-4
D: NA
size: NA
J: TRBJ1-1
DNA: TGTGCCAGCAGCCAAGGGCTAGAGCCGAACACTGAAGCTTTCTTT
CDR3: CASSQGLEPNTEAFF

V: TRBV6-5
D: NA
size: NA
J: TRBJ1-3
DNA: TGTGCCAGCAGTCTGGACAGCCGGAACACCATATATTTT
CDR3: CASSLDSRNTIYF

V: TRBV12-1
D: NA
size: NA
J: TRBJ2-2
DNA: TGTGCCAGCAGCCCACCTCTGTCTAGCCGACAACGGGAGCTGTTTTTT
CDR3: CASSPPLSSRQRELFF

V: TRBV7-2
D: NA
size: NA
J: TRBJ2-2
DNA: TGTGCCAGCAGCTTACAAGCCACCGGGGAGCTGTTTTTT
CDR3: CASSLQATGELFF

V: TRBV7-9
D: TRBD2
size: NA
J: TRBJ2-1
DNA: TGTGCCAGCAGCTTAGGTTTGGTAGCGGGAGAGAGGGAGCAGTTCTTC
CDR3: CASSLGLVAGEREQFF

V: TRBV7-2
D: TRBD1
size: NA
J: TRBJ2-1
DNA: TGTGCCAGCAGTAGACAGGGGCCCTACAATGAGCAGTTCTTC
CDR3: CASSRQGPYNEQFF

V: TRBV6-2/TRBV6-3
D: NA
size: NA
J: TRBJ1-2
DNA: TGTGCCAGCAGTTACACTGGGAACGGGCTCTATGGCTACACCTTC
CDR3: CASSYTGNGLYGYTF

V: TRBV6-5
D: NA
size: NA
J: TRBJ2-1
DNA: TGTGCCAGCAGTTACACACCTTACAATGAGCAGTTCTTC
CDR3: CASSYTPYNEQFF

V: TRBV18
D: TRBD2
size: once
J: TRBJ2-1
DNA: TGTGCCAGCTCACCACCGTCCAGCGGGAGTAGGTATGAGCAGTTCTTC
CDR3: CASSPPSSGSRYEQFF

V: TRBV18
D: TRBD1
size: NA
J: TRBJ1-3
DNA: TGTGCCAGCTCACCAACGACAGGGGATGGTGGAAACACCATATATTTT
CDR3: CASSPTTGDGGNTIYF

V: TRBV24-1
D: TRBD1
size: NA
J: TRBJ1-1
DNA: TGTGCCACCTCTCCCGGGACAGGGAACACTGAAGCTTTCTTT
CDR3: CATSPGTGNTEAFF

V: TRBV19
D: NA
size: once
J: TRBJ1-2
DNA: TGTGCCAGTAGCCCTCAGACAGCCTTTAACTATGGCTACACCTTC
CDR3: CASSPQTAFNYGYTF

V: TRBV3-1/TRBV3-2
D: NA
size: NA
J: TRBJ1-3
DNA: TGTGCCAGCAGCCTAGACCCAGGGGTTGGAAACACCATATATTTT
CDR3: CASSLDPGVGNTIYF

V: TRBV10-2
D: NA
size: NA
J: TRBJ1-5
DNA: TGCGCCAGCAGGGGAGGGTACGGACATCAGCCCCAGCATTTT
CDR3: CASRGGYGHQPQHF

V: TRBV6-2/TRBV6-3
D: NA
size: NA
J: TRBJ1-5
DNA: TGTGCCAGCAGCCACGAGGGCGGGCAGCCCCAGCATTTT
CDR3: CASSHEGGQPQHF

V: TRBV28
D: NA
size: NA
J: TRBJ2-7
DNA: TGTGCCAGCAGTGTTCTAGCAGCACAAGGGGACGAGCAGTACTTC
CDR3: CASSVLAAQGDEQYF

V: TRBV6-2/TRBV6-3
D: NA
size: NA
J: TRBJ1-5
DNA: TGTGCCAGCAGTTTTGGCGCAAGCAATCAGCCCCAGCATTTT
CDR3: CASSFGASNQPQHF

V: TRBV3-1/TRBV3-2
D: NA
size: once
J: TRBJ2-7
DNA: TGTGCCAGCAGCCCCCGGGTAGCCTCCGAGCAGTACTTC
CDR3: CASSPRVASEQYF

V: TRBV4-1
D: TRBD2
size: few
J: TRBJ2-7
DNA: TGCGCCAGCAGCCAAGAGCCCCTCGGGGGACTAGCGGGAGACCACGAGCAGTACTTC
CDR3: CASSQEPLGGLAGDHEQYF

V: TRBV7-2
D: TRBD1
size: NA
J: TRBJ1-5
DNA: TGTGCCAGCAGCTTAGACGGACAGGGGAGGCAGCCCCAGCATTTT
CDR3: CASSLDGQGRQPQHF

V: TRBV27
D: TRBD1
size: NA
J: TRBJ1-2
DNA: TGTGCCAGCAGTTTATGGGGACAGGGTTCTGGCTACACCTTC
CDR3: CASSLWGQGSGYTF

V: TRBV10-3
D: NA
size: NA
J: TRBJ1-1
DNA: TGTGCCATCGGTCAGGGGTCTGAAGCTTTCTTT
CDR3: CAIGQGSEAFF

V: TRBV12-3/TRBV12-4
D: NA
size: once
J: TRBJ1-1
DNA: TGTGCCAGCAGTTTAGGCAGGGTGGCTGAAGCTTTCTTT
CDR3: CASSLGRVAEAFF